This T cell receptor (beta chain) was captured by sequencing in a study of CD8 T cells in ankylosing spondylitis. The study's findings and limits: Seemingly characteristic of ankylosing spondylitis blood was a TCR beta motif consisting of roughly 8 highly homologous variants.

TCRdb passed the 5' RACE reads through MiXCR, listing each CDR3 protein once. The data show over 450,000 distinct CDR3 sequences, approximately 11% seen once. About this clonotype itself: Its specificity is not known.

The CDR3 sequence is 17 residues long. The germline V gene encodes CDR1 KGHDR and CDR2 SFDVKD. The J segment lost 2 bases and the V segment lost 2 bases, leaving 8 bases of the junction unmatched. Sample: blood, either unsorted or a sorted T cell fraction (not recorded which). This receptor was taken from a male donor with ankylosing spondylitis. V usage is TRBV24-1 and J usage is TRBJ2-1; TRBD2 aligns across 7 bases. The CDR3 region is CATSDYYGGRAYNEQFF. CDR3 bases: TGTGCCACCAGTGATTATTATGGGGGGAGGGCCTACAATGAGCAGTTCTTC.